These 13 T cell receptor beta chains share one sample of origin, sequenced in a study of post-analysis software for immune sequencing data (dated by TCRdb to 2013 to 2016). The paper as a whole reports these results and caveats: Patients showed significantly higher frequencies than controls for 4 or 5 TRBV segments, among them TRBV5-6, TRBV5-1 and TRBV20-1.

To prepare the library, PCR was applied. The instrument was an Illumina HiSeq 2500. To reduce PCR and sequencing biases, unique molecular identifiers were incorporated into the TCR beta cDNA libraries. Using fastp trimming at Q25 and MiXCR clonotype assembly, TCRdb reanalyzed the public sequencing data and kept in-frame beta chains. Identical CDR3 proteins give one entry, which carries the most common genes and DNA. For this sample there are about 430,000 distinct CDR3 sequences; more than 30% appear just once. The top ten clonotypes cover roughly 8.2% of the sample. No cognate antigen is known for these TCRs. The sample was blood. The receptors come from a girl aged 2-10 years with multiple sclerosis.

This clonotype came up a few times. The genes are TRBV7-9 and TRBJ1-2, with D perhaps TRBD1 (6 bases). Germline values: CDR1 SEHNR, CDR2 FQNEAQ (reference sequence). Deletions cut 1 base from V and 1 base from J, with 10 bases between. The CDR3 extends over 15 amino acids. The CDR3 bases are TGTGCCAGCAGCTTAGGGAAACAGGGTAACTATGGCTACACCTTC. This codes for CASSLGKQGNYGYTF.

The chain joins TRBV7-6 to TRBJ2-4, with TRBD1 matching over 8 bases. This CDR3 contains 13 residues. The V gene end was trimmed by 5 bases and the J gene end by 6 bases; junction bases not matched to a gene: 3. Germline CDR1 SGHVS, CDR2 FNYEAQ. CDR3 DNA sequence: TGTGCCAGCAGCCAGGACAGGGTAAACATTCAGTACTTC. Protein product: CASSQDRVNIQYF.

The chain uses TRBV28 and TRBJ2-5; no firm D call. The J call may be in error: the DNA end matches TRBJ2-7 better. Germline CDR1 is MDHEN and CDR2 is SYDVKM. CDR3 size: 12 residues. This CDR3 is CASSPRRHEQYF. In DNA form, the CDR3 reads TGTGCCAGCAGCCCCCGGCGCCACGAGCAGTACTTC.

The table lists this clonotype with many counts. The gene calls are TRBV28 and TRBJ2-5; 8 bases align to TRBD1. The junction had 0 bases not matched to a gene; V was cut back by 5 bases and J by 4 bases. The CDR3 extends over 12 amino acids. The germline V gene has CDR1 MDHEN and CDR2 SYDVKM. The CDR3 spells CASSGQGETQYF. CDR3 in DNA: TGTGCCAGCAGTGGACAGGGAGAGACCCAGTACTTC.

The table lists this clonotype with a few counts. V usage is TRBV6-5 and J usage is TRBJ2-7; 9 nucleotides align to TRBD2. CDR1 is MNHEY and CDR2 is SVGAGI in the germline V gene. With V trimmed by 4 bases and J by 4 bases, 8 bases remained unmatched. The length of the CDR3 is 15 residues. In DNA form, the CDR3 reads TGTGCCAGCAGTTTTAGCGGGGGACCTTATTACGAGCAGTACTTC. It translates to CASSFSGGPYYEQYF.

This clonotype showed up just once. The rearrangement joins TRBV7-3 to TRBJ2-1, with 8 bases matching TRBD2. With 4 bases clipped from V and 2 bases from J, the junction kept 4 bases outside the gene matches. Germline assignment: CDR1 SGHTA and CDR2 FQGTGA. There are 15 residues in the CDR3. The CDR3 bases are TGTGCCAGCAGCTACAGCGGGGGAACCTACAATGAGCAGTTCTTC. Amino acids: CASSYSGGTYNEQFF.

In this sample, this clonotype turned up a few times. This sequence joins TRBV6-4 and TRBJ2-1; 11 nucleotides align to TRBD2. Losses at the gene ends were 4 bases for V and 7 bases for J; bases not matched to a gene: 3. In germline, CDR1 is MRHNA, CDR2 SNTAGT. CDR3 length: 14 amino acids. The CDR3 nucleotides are TGTGCCAGCAGTGCGACTAGCGGGGTAAATGAGCAGTTCTTC. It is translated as CASSATSGVNEQFF.

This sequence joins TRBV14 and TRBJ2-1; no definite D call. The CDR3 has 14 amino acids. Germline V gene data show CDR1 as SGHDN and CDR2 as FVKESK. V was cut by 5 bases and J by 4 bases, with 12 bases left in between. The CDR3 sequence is CASSITTNYNEQFF. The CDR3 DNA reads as TGTGCCAGCAGCATCACCACCAATTACAATGAGCAGTTCTTC.

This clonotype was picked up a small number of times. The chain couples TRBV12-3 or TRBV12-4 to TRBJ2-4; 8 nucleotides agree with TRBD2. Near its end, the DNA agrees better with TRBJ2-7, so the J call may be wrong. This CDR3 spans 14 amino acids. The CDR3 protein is CASSLGGGLYEQYF. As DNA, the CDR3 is TGTGCCAGCAGCCTAGGCGGGGGGCTCTACGAGCAGTACTTC.

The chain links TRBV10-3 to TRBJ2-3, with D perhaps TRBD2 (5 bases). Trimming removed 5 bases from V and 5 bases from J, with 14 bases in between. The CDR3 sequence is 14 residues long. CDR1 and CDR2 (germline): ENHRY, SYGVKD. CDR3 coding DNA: TGTGCCATCAGTTCTGTACTAGATGGAGATACGCAGTATTTT. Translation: CAISSVLDGDTQYF.

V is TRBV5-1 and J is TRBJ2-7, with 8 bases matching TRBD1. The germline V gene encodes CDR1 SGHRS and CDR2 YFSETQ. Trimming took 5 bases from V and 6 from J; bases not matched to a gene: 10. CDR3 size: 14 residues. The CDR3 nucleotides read TGCGCCAGCAGATGGACAGGGTTGGGGGCCGAGCAGTACTTC. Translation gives CASRWTGLGAEQYF.

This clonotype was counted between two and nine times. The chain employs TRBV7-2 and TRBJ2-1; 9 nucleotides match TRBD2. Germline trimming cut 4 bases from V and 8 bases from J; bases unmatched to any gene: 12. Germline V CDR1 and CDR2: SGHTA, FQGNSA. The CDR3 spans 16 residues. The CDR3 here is CASSSLAGVRVYEQFF. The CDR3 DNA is TGTGCCAGCAGCTCGTTAGCGGGAGTCCGAGTCTATGAGCAGTTCTTC.

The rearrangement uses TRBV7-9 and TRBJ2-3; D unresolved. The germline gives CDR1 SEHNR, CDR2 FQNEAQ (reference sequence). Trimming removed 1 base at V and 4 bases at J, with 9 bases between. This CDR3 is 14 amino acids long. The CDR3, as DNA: TGTGCCAGCAGCTTAGGGTCCTCCGCAGATACGCAGTATTTT. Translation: CASSLGSSADTQYF.